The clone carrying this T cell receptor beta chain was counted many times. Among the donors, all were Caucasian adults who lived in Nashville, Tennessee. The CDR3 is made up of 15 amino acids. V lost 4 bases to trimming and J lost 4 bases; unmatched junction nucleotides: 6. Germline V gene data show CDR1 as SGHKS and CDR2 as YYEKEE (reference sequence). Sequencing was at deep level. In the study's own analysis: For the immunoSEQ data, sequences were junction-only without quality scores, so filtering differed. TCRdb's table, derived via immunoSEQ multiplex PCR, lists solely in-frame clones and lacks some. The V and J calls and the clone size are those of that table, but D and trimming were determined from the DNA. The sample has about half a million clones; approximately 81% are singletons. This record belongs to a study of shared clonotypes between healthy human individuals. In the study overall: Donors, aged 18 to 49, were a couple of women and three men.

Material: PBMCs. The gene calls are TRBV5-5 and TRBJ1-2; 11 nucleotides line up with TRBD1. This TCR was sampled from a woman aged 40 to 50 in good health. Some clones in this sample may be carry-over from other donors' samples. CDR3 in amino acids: CASSLGQGASYGYTF. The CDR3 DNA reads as TGTGCCAGCAGCCTCGGACAGGGGGCAAGCTATGGCTACACCTTC.